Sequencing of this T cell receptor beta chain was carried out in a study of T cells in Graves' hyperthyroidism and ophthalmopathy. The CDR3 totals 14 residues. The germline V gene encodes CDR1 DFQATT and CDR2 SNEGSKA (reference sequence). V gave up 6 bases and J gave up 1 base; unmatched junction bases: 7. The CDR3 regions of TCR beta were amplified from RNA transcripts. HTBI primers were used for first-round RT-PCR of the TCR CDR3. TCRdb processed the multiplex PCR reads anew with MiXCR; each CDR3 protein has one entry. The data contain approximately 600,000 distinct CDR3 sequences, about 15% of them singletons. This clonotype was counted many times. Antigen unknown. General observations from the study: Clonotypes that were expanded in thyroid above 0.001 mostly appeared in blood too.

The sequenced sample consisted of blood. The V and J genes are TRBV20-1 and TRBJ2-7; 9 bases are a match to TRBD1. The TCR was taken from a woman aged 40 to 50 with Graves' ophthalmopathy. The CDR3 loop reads CSAVPGQGSYEQYF. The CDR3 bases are TGCAGTGCAGTACCGGGACAGGGATCCTACGAGCAGTACTTC.